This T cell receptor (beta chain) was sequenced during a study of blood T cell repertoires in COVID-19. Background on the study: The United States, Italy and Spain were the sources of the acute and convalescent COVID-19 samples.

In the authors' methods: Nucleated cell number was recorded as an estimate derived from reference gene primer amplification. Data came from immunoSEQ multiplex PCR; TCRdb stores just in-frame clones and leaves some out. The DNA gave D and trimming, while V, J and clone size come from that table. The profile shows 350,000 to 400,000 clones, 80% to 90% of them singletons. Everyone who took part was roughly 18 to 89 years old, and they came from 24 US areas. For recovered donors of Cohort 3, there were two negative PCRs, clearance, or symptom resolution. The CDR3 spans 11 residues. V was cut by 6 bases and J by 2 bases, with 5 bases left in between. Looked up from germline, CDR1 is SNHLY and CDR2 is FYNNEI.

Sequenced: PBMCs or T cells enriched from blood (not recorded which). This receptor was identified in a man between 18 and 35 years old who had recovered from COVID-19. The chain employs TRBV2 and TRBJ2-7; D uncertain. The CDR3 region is CASSVTYEQYF. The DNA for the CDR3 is TGTGCCAGCAGCGTTACCTACGAGCAGTACTTC.